This T cell receptor beta chain was found in a study of cytomegalovirus exposure and HLA in healthy donors. Researchers ran the PCR with 60 Vbeta and 13 Jbeta primers. Generated by immunoSEQ multiplex PCR, the TCRdb table keeps only in-frame clones and is missing some. The sample records about 150,000 clones, approximately 85% being singletons. Between the trimmed V and J ends, which lost 1 base and 5 bases, there was a span of 6 bases. The CDR3 runs 14 residues. CDR1 is LNHDA and CDR2 is SQIVND in the germline V gene (reference sequence). The sample holds one count of this clone. The sequenced sample was PBMCs. This sequence was found in a woman aged 18-29 years in good health and CMV-seronegative. The chain is built from TRBV19 and TRBJ1-6, with D possibly matching TRBD1 (5 bases). CDR3 protein: CASSIGQNNSPLHF. CDR3 nucleotide sequence: TGTGCCAGTAGTATAGGACAGAATAATTCACCCCTCCACTTT.